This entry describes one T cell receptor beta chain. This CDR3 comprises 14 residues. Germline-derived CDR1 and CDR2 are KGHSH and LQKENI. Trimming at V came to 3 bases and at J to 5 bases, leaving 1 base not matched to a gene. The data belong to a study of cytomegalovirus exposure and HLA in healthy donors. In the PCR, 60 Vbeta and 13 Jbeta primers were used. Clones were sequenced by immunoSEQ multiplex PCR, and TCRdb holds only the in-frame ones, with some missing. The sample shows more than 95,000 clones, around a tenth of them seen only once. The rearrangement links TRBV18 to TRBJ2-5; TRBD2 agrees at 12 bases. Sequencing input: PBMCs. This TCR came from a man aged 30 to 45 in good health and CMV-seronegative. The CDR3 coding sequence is TGTGCCAGCTCACCCGGACTAGCGGGGGAGACCCAGTACTTC. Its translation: CASSPGLAGETQYF.